This entry lists 10 T cell receptor beta chains sequenced from one sample in a study of sequential checkpoint blockade in melanoma. Noted treatment: randomized to nivolumab then ipilimumab (arm A) or the reverse (arm B). The table came from immunoSEQ multiplex PCR; TCRdb's copy has only in-frame clones and leaves some out. Altogether approximately 6,000 clones are present, 25% to 30% being singletons, with the ten largest covering roughly 7.3%. Source: tumor tissue (inferred from file names), taken from a patient given nivolumab and ipilimumab in sequence. The origin of the receptors is a human donor with melanoma.

The chain combines TRBV5-1 with TRBJ2-1; 9 bases fit TRBD1. J was trimmed by 8 bases and V by 4 bases; bases with no gene match: 10. Germline assignment: CDR1 SGHRS and CDR2 YFSETQ. This CDR3 is 15 amino acids long. DNA for the CDR3: TGCGCCAGCAGCCCCGGACAGGGGCTAATGGATGAGCAGTTCTTC. As protein: CASSPGQGLMDEQFF.

This clone was seen many times. This chain joins TRBV9 and TRBJ1-3, with D tentatively TRBD1 (6 bases). V gave up 4 bases and J gave up 4 bases, with 15 bases separating them. CDR1 and CDR2 (germline): SGDLS, YYNGEE. The CDR3 loop spans 15 amino acids. CDR3 protein: CASSSRTALGNTIYF. The CDR3 DNA is TGTGCCAGCAGCTCGCGGACAGCTTTAGGAAACACCATATATTTT.

The chain carries TRBV6-8 and TRBJ2-2; possibly TRBD1 for D (6 bases). The CDR3 is 16 residues long. V was shortened by 2 bases and J by 5 bases, with 15 bases between the two germline ends. Looked up from germline, CDR1 is MNHGY and CDR2 is SAAAGT. The CDR3 loop is CASSYQLGQGTGELFF. As DNA, the CDR3 is TGTGCCAGCAGTTACCAATTAGGCCAGGGGACCGGGGAGCTGTTTTTT.

This clone has ten or more counts. The V gene is TRBV11-3, the J gene TRBJ1-2, with D uncertain. V was shortened by 7 bases and J by 5 bases, with 17 bases between the two germline ends. Per germline, CDR1 SGHNT and CDR2 YENEEA. The CDR3 extends over 14 amino acids. The DNA of the CDR3 is TGTGCCAGCACCCGATCCCGGGATTTTTATGGCTACACCTTC. Protein sequence: CASTRSRDFYGYTF.

This clone was detected only a few times. V and J are TRBV6-8 and TRBJ2-6; D possibly uses TRBD1 or TRBD2 (6 bases each). Germline loops: CDR1 MNHGY, CDR2 SAAAGT. The V gene lost 6 bases and the J gene lost 4 bases, with 10 bases spanning the gap. This CDR3 has 14 amino acids. DNA for the CDR3: TGTGCCAGCAGAAAGGGGGGAGGGGCCAACGTCCTGACTTTC. It encodes CASRKGGGANVLTF.

The chain uses TRBV15 and TRBJ1-4; tentative D call: TRBD1 (5 bases). V lost 6 bases and J 10 bases, leaving 18 bases between the germline ends. Germline V lookup: CDR1 LNHNV, CDR2 YYDKDF (reference sequence). The CDR3 has 14 residues. The CDR3 loop is CATRPGLGEGKLFF. The CDR3 DNA follows: TGTGCCACCAGGCCGGGACTCGGAGAGGGAAAACTGTTTTTT.

The chain is built from TRBV7-4 and TRBJ2-2; D not resolved. The V gene's germline CDR1 is SGHVT and CDR2 SQSDAQ. The CDR3 length is 13 residues. V lost 2 bases, J lost 5 bases, and 6 bases lay in between. Written as DNA, the CDR3 is TGTGCCAGCAGCTTACTCAGTACCGGGGAGCTGTTTTTT. It is translated as CASSLLSTGELFF.

The chain combines TRBV6-8 with TRBJ1-1, with D maybe TRBD1 (6 bases). Germline assignment: CDR1 MNHGY and CDR2 SAAAGT. The V gene lost 7 bases and the J gene lost 1 base, with 10 bases spanning the gap. There are 13 residues in the CDR3. The CDR3 loop is CASNRQENTEAFF. CDR3 nucleotides: TGTGCCAGCAACCGACAGGAGAACACTGAAGCTTTCTTT.

V and J are TRBV6-8 and TRBJ1-2, with 7 bases fitting TRBD1. This CDR3 region has 13 residues. Trimming took 4 bases from V and 6 from J; bases not matched to a gene: 5. Germline V gene sequence: CDR1 MNHGY, CDR2 SAAAGT. DNA for the CDR3: TGTGCCAGCAGTTTGGACAGGTGGGATGGCTACACCTTC. Amino acids: CASSLDRWDGYTF.

This clone was found a few times. This rearrangement joins TRBV30 to TRBJ1-5; D unclear. Germline lookup yields CDR1 GTSNPN and CDR2 SVGIG (reference sequence). V was shortened by 5 bases and J by 4 bases, with 12 bases between the two germline ends. The CDR3 extends over 13 amino acids. The CDR3 loop reads CAWGNRINQPQHF. The CDR3 DNA follows: TGTGCCTGGGGAAACCGGATTAATCAGCCCCAGCATTTT.